The clone carrying this T cell receptor beta chain was counted between two and nine times. These data come from a study of identical twins. Germline lookup yields CDR1 MNHNS and CDR2 SASEGT. There are 15 residues in the CDR3. Trimming cost V 2 bases and J 8 bases; bases outside gene matches: 9. TCRdb ran MiXCR on the 5' RACE reads and lists one entry per CDR3 protein. The repertoire includes about 720,000 distinct CDR3 sequences, around a sixth of them detected once, and over 10% sits in the top ten. This sample also belongs to another study, concerning T cells expressing NK-cell markers.

The TCR sequence derives from a woman in her late teens or twenties in good health. The genes are TRBV6-1 and TRBJ2-3, with 8 positions matching TRBD1. The sample consisted of PBMCs. The CDR3 is CASSEMGQDWGTQYF. CDR3 in DNA: TGTGCCAGCAGTGAAATGGGACAGGACTGGGGTACGCAGTATTTT.